This T cell receptor beta chain was sequenced for a study of cytomegalovirus exposure and HLA in healthy donors. Study findings and constraints: An assumption of roughly uniform sequencing depth across donors underlay the presence/absence analyses.

Concerning this clone: Its antigen is unknown.

It was with 60 Vbeta and 13 Jbeta primers that the PCR ran. The assay was immunoSEQ multiplex PCR, and TCRdb's table has in-frame clones only and misses some. The sample records about 100,000 clones, 60% to 75% being singletons. The length of the CDR3 is 15 residues. Sequenced sample: PBMCs. V usage is TRBV21-1 and J usage is TRBJ2-7; whether TRBD2, the table's D call, matches the DNA was not checked. TRBV21-1 is recorded as a pseudogene. This TCR was recovered from a woman in her thirties or forties in good health and CMV-seronegative. CDR3 region: CASSKFLSGVEEQYF. The CDR3, as DNA: TGTGCCAGCAGCAAATTCCTGTCGGGAGTTGAAGAGCAGTACTTC.